This T cell receptor (beta chain) comes out of a study of identical twins. The V gene lost 4 bases and the J gene lost 5 bases, with 6 bases spanning the gap. CDR3 length equals 11 residues. This clonotype came up a few times. Each CDR3 protein gets one entry after TCRdb re-called the 5' RACE reads with MiXCR. This table has some 210,000 distinct CDR3 sequences, about a sixth appearing once. These same data were also listed under a study on T cells expressing NK-cell markers. That paper states: Leadership of the CD3+CD56-NKG2C+ fraction also belonged to these clonotypes in a few donors.

The sequencing sample was made of CD8+ T cells sorted from blood. This clonotype was sampled from a woman aged 18 to 35 in good health. The chain is built from TRBV12-3 or TRBV12-4 and TRBJ2-7; D gene uncertain. The CDR3 region is CASSSGHEQYF. CDR3 DNA: TGTGCCAGCAGTTCCGGCCACGAGCAGTACTTC.